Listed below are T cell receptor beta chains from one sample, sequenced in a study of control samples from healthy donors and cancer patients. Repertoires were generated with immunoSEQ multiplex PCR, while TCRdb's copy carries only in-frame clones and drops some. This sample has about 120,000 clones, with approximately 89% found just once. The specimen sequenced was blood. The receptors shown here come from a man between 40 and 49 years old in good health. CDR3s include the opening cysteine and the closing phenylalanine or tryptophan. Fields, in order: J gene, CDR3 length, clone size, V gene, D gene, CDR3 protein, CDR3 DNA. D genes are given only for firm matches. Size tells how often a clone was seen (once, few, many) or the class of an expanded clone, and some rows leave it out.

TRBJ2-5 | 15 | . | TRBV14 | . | CASSQEGGLQETQYF | TGTGCCAGCAGCCAAGAGGGCGGGTTACAAGAGACCCAGTACTTC
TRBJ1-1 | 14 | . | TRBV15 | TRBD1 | CATSRGTGGTEAFF | TGTGCCACCAGCAGGGGGACAGGGGGCACTGAAGCTTTCTTT
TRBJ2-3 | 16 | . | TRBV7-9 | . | CASSLLEEPGTDTQYF | TGTGCCAGCAGCTTATTGGAGGAGCCTGGCACAGATACGCAGTATTTT
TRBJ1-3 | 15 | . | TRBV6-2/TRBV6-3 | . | CASSHEGGSGNTIYF | TGTGCCAGCAGCCACGAAGGGGGCTCTGGAAACACCATATATTTT
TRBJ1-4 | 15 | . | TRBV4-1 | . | CASSQDRAGDEKLFF | TGCGCCAGCAGCCAAGACAGGGCCGGAGATGAAAAACTGTTTTTT
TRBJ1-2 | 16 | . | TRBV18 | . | CASSPDSHPLNYGYTF | TGTGCCAGCTCACCGGACAGCCACCCGCTTAACTATGGCTACACCTTC
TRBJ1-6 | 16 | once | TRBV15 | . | CATSAAGGSYNSPLHF | TGTGCCACCAGCGCCGCCGGGGGCTCCTATAATTCACCCCTCCACTTT
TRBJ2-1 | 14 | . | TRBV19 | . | CASSSWTQDNEQFF | TGTGCCAGTAGCTCATGGACTCAAGACAATGAGCAGTTCTTC
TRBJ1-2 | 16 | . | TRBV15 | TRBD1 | CATSSVSWDRNYGYTF | TGTGCCACCAGCAGCGTATCTTGGGACAGAAACTATGGCTACACCTTC
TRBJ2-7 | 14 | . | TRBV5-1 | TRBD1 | CASSLGTASYEQYF | TGCGCCAGCAGCCTAGGGACAGCCTCCTACGAGCAGTACTTC
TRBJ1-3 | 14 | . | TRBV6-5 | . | CASNPGALGNTIYF | TGTGCCAGCAACCCGGGGGCGCTGGGAAACACCATATATTTT
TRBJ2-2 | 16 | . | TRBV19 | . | CASTNAQFANTGELFF | TGTGCCAGTACGAATGCACAGTTCGCGAACACCGGGGAGCTGTTTTTT
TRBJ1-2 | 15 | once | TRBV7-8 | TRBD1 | CASSSQGAPLDGYTF | TGTGCCAGCAGCTCACAGGGGGCGCCCCTGGATGGCTACACCTTC
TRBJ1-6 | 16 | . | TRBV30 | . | CAWRGGGPLGNSPLHF | TGTGCCTGGAGGGGGGGCGGGCCCCTCGGCAATTCACCCCTCCACTTT
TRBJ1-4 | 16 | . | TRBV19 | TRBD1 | CASSLPGQGAFEKLFF | TGTGCCAGTAGTCTCCCGGGACAGGGGGCATTCGAAAAACTGTTTTTT
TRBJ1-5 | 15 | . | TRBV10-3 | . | CATYGGDYSNQPQHF | TGTGCCACCTATGGGGGGGACTATAGCAATCAGCCCCAGCATTTT
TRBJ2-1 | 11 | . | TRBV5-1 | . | CASSAPGEQFF | TGCGCCAGCAGTGCCCCCGGGGAGCAGTTCTTC
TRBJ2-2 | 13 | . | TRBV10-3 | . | CAGGTANTGELFF | TGTGCCGGGGGGACAGCTAACACCGGGGAGCTGTTTTTT
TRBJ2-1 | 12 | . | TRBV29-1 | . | CSVDFLDNEQFF | TGCAGCGTGGACTTCCTTGACAATGAGCAGTTCTTC
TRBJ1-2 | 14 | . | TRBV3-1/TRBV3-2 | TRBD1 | CASSQTDRTYGYTF | TGTGCCAGCAGCCAAACGGACAGGACCTATGGCTACACCTTC
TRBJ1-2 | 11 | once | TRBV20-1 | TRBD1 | CSGQGNYGYTF | TGCAGTGGACAGGGGAACTATGGCTACACCTTC
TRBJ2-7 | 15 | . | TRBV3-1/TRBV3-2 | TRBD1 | CASRHTGGQTYEQYF | TGTGCCAGCAGGCACACTGGGGGACAGACCTACGAGCAGTACTTC
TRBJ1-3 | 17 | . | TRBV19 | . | CASTPTSVLSSGNTIYF | TGTGCCAGTACCCCAACGTCCGTCTTGAGCTCTGGAAACACCATATATTTT
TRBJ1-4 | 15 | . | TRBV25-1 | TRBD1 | CASSPPTGWQEKLFF | TGTGCCAGCAGTCCACCGACAGGGTGGCAGGAAAAACTGTTTTTT
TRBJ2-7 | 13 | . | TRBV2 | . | CASSAGTSYEQYF | TGTGCCAGCAGCGCCGGGACTTCCTACGAGCAGTACTTC
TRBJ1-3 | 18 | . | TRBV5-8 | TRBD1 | CASSKGNRGLFSGNTIYF | TGTGCCAGCAGTAAGGGAAACAGGGGCCTCTTCTCTGGAAACACCATATATTTT
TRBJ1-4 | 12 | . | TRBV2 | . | CASKMDNEKLFF | TGTGCCAGCAAGATGGATAATGAAAAACTGTTTTTT
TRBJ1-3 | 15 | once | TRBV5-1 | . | CASSLVSSSGNTIYF | TGCGCCAGCAGCTTGGTCTCGAGCTCTGGAAACACCATATATTTT
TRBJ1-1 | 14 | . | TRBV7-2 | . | CASSSQGRSTEAFF | TGTGCCAGCAGCTCTCAAGGGAGGAGCACTGAAGCTTTCTTT
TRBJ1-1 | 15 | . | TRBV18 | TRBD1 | CASSPEGAVKTEAFF | TGTGCCAGCTCACCTGAGGGGGCGGTCAAAACTGAAGCTTTCTTT
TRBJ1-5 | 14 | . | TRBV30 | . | CAWSALNSNQPQHF | TGTGCCTGGAGTGCCCTTAATAGCAATCAGCCCCAGCATTTT
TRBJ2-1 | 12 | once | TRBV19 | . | CASSIGDNEQFF | TGTGCCAGTAGTATAGGGGACAATGAGCAGTTCTTC
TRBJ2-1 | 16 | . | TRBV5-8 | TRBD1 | CASSFGQGAQYSEQFF | TGTGCCAGCAGCTTCGGACAGGGGGCGCAGTATAGTGAGCAGTTCTTC
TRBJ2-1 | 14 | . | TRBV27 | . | CASSIQSSYNEQFF | TGTGCCAGCAGTATCCAGAGCTCCTACAATGAGCAGTTCTTC
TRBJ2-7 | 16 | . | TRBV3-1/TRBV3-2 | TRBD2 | CASSLTWTSGGYEQYF | TGTGCCAGCAGCCTTACCTGGACTAGCGGGGGTTACGAGCAGTACTTC
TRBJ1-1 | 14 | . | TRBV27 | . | CASRIGGTDTEAFF | TGTGCCAGCAGAATAGGGGGAACGGACACTGAAGCTTTCTTT
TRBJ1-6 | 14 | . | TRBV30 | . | CAWAYSGQISPLHF | TGTGCCTGGGCCTACTCGGGACAAATTTCACCCCTCCACTTT
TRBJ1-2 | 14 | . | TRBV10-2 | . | CASSEPGVYEGYTF | TGCGCCAGCAGTGAGCCCGGGGTATACGAGGGCTACACCTTC
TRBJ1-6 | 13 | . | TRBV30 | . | CATDTGINSPLHF | TGTGCCACCGATACAGGGATTAATTCACCCCTCCACTTT
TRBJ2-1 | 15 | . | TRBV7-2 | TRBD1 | CASSYRDRVINEQFF | TGTGCCAGCAGCTACCGGGACAGGGTAATAAATGAGCAGTTCTTC
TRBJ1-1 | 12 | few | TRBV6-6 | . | CASRSVNTEAFF | TGTGCCAGCAGATCAGTGAACACTGAAGCTTTCTTT
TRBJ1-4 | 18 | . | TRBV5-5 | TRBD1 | CASSVMMLRDRRHEKLFF | TGTGCCAGCAGCGTGATGATGCTTCGGGACAGGCGGCATGAAAAACTGTTTTTT
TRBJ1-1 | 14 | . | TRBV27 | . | CASSFGIGNTEAFF | TGTGCCAGCAGTTTCGGGATAGGGAACACTGAAGCTTTCTTT
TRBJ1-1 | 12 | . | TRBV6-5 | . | CASSSKNTEAFF | TGTGCCAGCAGTTCGAAGAACACTGAAGCTTTCTTT
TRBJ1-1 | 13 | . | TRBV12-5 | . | CASGPGRGTEAFF | TGTGCTAGTGGCCCCGGGAGGGGCACTGAAGCTTTCTTT
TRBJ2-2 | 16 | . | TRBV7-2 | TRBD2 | CASSLMGGDLTGELFF | TGTGCCAGCAGCTTAATGGGAGGGGACCTCACCGGGGAGCTGTTTTTT
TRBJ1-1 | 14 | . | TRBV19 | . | CASSMKVGPLEAFF | TGTGCCAGTAGTATGAAAGTCGGACCGCTTGAAGCTTTCTTT
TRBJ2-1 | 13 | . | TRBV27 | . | CASSLTENNEQFF | TGTGCCAGCAGTTTGACAGAGAACAATGAGCAGTTCTTC
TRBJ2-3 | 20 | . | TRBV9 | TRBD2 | CASSLNPGLAGGPRADTQYF | TGTGCCAGCAGCCTGAACCCCGGACTAGCGGGGGGGCCACGAGCAGATACGCAGTATTTT
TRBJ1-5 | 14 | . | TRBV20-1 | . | CSASGQGGGQPQHF | TGCAGTGCTAGTGGGCAGGGAGGGGGTCAGCCCCAGCATTTT
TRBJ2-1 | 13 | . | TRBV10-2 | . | CASSEWGAFEQFF | TGCGCCAGCAGTGAATGGGGGGCCTTTGAGCAGTTCTTC
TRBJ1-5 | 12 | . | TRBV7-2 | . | CASSLGAGPQHF | TGTGCCAGCAGCTTAGGAGCCGGGCCCCAGCATTTT
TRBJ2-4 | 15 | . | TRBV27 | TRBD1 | CASSYRGRSIDIQYF | TGTGCCAGCAGTTACAGGGGGCGGTCGATAGACATTCAGTACTTC
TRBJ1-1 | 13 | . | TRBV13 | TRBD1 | CASSFNRGMDAFF | TGTGCCAGCAGCTTTAACAGGGGAATGGATGCTTTCTTT
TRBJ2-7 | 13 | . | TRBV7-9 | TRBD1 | CASSSGGSYEQYF | TGTGCCAGCAGCTCAGGGGGATCCTACGAGCAGTACTTC
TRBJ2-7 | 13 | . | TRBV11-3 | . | CASSLGAGAEQYF | TGTGCCAGCAGCTTGGGGGCGGGGGCCGAGCAGTACTTC
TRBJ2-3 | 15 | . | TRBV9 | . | CASSVADGSTDTQYF | TGTGCCAGCAGCGTAGCAGACGGGAGCACAGATACGCAGTATTTT
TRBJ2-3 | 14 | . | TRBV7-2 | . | CASSSYPGWDTQYF | TGTGCCAGCAGCTCGTACCCAGGCTGGGATACGCAGTATTTT
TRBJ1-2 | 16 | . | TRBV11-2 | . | CASSSNYRDTNYGYTF | TGTGCCAGCAGCTCAAACTACCGGGACACCAACTATGGCTACACCTTC